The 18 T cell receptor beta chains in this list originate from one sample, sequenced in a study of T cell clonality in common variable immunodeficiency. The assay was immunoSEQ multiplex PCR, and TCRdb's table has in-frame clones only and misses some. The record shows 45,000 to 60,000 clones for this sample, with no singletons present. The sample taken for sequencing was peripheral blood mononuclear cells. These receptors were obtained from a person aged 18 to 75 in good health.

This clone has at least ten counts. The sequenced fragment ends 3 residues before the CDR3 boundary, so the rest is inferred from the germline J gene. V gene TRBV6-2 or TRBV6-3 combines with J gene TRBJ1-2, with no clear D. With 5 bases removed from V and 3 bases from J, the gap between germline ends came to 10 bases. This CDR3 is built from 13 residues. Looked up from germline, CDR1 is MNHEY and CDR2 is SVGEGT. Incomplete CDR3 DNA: TGTGCCAGCAGTCAGCGCCCCCACTATGGC. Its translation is CASSQRPHYG. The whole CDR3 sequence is CASSQRPHYGYTF.

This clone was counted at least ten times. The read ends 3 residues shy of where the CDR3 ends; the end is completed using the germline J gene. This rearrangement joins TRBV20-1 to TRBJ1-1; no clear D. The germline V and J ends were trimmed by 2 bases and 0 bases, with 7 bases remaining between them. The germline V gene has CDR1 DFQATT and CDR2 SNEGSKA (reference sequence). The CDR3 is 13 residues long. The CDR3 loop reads CSARSDLNTEAFF. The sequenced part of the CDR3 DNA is TGCAGTGCTAGAAGCGACCTGAACACTGAA.

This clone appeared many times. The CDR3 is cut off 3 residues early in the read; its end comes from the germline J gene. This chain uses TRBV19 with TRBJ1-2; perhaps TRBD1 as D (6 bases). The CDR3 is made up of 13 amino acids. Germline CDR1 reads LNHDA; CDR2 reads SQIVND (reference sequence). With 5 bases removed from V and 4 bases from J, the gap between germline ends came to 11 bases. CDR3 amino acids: CASSPGGLYGYTF. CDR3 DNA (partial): TGTGCCAGTAGTCCCGGGGGGCTCTATGGC.

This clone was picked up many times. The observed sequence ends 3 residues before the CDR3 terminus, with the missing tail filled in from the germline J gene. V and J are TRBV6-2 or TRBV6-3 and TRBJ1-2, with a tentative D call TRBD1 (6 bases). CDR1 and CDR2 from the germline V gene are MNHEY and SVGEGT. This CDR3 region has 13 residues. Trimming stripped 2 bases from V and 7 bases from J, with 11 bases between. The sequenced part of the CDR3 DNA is TGTGCCAGCAGTTACGAGGGCAGGGGTGGC. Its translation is CASSYEGRGG. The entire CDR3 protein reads CASSYEGRGGYTF.

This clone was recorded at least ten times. The CDR3 here is CASSFGGAQETQYF. The part of the CDR3 DNA that was read is TGTGCCAGCAGCTTCGGCGGGGCCCAAGAGACC. The rearrangement links TRBV7-2 to TRBJ2-5; tentatively, D is TRBD2 (6 bases). The CDR3 goes on 3 residues after the read ends, and that part is filled in from the germline J gene. The CDR3 spans 14 residues. The ends were cut back, 3 bases at V and 1 base at J, with 9 bases in the middle. CDR1 and CDR2 (germline): SGHTA, FQGNSA.

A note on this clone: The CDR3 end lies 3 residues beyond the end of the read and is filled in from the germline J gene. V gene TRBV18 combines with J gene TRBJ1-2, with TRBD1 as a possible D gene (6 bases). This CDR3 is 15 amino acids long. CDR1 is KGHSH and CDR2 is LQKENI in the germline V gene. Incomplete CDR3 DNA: TGTGCCAGCTCACCAGGACAGCCTTTCAGCTACGAC. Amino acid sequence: CASSPGQPFSYD. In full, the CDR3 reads CASSPGQPFSYDYTF.

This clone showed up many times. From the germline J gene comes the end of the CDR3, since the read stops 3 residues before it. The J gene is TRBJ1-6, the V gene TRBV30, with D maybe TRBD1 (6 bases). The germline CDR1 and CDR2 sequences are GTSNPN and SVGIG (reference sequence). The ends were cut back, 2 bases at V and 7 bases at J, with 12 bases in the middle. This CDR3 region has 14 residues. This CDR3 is CAWSRGARNSPLHF. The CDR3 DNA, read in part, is TGTGCCTGGAGTCGGGGGGCGAGGAATTCACCC.

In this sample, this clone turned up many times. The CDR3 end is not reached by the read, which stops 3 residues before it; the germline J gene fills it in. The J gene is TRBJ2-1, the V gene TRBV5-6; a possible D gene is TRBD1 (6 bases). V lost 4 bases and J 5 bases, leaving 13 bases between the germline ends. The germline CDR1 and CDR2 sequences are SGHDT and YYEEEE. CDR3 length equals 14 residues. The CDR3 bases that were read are TGTGCCAGCAGCCGCTGGACAGACAACAATGAG. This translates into CASSRWTDNNE. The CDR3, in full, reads CASSRWTDNNEQFF. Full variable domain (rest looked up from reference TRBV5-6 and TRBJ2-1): DAGVTQSPTHLIKTRGQQVTLRCSPKSGHDTVSWYQQALGQGPQFIFQYYEEEERQRGNFPDRFSGHQFPNYSSELNVNALLLGDSALYLCASSRWTDNNEQFFGPGTRLTVL.

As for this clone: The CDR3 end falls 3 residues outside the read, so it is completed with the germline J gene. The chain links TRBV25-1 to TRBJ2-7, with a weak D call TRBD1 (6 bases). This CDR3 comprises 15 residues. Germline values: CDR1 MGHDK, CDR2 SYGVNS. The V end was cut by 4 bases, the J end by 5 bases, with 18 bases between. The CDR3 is CASSGNRVLTDEQYF. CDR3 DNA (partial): TGTGCCAGCAGTGGAAACAGGGTCTTAACGGACGAG.

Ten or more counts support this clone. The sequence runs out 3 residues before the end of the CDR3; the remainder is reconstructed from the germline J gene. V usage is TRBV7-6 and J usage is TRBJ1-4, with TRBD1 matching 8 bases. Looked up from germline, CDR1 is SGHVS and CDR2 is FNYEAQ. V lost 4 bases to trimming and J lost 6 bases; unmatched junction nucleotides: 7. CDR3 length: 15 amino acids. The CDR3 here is CASSSPDREDEKLFF. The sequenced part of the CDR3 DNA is TGTGCCAGCAGCTCCCCGGACAGGGAAGATGAAAAA. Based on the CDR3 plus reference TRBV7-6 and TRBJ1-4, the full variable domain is GAGVSQSPRYKVTKRGQDVALRCDPISGHVSLYWYRQALGQGPEFLTYFNYEAQQDKSGLPNDRFSAERPEGSISTLTIQRTEQRDSAMYRCASSSPDREDEKLFFGSGTQLSVL.

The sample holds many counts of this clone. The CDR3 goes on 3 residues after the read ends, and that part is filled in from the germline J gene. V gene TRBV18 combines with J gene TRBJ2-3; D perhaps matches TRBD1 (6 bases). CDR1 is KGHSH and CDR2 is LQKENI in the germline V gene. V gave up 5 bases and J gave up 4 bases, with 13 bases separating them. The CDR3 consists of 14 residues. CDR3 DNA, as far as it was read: TGTGCCAGCTCAGCCGCACAGGGTGCAGATACG. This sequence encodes CASSAAQGADT. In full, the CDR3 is CASSAAQGADTQYF.

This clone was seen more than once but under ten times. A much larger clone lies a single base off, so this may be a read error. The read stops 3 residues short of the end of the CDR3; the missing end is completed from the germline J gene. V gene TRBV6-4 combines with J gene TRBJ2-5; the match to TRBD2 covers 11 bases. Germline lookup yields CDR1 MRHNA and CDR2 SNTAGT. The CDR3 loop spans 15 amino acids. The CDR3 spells CASSTGLAGIDTQYF. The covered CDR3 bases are TGTGCCAGCAGCACAGGACTAGCGGGCATCGATACC.

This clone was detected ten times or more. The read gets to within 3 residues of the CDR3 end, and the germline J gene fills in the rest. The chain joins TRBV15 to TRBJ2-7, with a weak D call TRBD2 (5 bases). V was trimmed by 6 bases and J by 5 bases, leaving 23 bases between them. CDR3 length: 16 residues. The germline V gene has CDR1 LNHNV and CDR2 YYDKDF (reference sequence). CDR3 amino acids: CATSPPERSLSDEQYF. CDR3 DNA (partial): TGTGCCACCAGTCCGCCGGAGCGGTCTCTCTCGGACGAG.

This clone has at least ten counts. CDR3 bases read: TGCAGTGCTAGCAAAACAGGGCAAGAGACC. Translating gives CSASKTGQET. The whole CDR3 protein reads CSASKTGQETQYF. The V call is TRBV20-1, the J call TRBJ2-5; maybe TRBD1 (6 bases). The read gets to within 3 residues of the CDR3 end, and the germline J gene fills in the rest. CDR3 size: 13 residues. V was pared by 3 bases and J by 2 bases, with 10 bases between. CDR1 DFQATT and CDR2 SNEGSKA come from the germline V gene (reference sequence).

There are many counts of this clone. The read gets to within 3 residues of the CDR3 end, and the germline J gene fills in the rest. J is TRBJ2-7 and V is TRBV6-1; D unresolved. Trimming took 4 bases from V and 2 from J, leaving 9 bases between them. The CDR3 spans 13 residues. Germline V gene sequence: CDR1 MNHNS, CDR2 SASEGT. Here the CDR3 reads CASSVVATYEQYF. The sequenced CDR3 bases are TGTGCCAGCAGTGTGGTGGCCACCTACGAG.

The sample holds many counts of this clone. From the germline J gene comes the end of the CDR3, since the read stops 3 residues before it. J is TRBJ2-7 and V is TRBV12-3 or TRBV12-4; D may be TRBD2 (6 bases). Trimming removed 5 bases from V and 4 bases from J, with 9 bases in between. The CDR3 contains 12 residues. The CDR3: CASSPAGYEQYF. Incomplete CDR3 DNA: TGTGCCAGCAGTCCGGCGGGGTACGAG.

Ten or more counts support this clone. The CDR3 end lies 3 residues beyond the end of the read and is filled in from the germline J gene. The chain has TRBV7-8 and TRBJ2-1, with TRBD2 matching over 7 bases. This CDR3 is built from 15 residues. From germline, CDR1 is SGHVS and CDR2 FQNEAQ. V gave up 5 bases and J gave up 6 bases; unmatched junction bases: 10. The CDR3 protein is CASSPDGGRSNEQFF. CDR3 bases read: TGTGCCAGCAGCCCGGACGGGGGGAGAAGCAATGAG.

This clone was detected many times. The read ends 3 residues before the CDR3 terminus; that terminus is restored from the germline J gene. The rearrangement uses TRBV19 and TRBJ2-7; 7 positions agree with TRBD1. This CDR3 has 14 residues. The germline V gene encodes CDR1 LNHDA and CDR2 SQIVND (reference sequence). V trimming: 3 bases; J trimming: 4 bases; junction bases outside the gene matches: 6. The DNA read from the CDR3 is TGTGCCAGTAGTATTACAGGGGCGAGTTACGAG. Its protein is CASSITGASYE. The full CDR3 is CASSITGASYEQYF.